This TCR beta chain was captured in a study of monozygotic twins with inflammatory bowel disease. Whole-study results and caveats: Fewer shared clonotypes with others were found in IBD patients than in healthy twins, especially with disease activity. The data did not back a single strong IBD-associated clonotype or signal. Twins classed as concordant or discordant showed no difference in repertoire similarity, possibly from limited power.

Points on this clonotype: Its matching antigen is unknown.

The CDR3 is 15 residues long. The germline CDR1 and CDR2 sequences are MDHEN and SYDVKM. Each TCR library consumed about 3,700 ng of total RNA. TCRdb re-called the 5' RACE reads and shows each CDR3 protein once, DNA omitted. The sample table includes approximately 150,000 distinct CDR3 sequences. Material: blood. The source is a human donor with ulcerative colitis or Crohn's disease, or a healthy co-twin of an affected twin (not recorded which). J is TRBJ2-5 and V is TRBV28. This chain's CDR3 is CASSYVVGVPGTQYF. Full variable domain (outside the CDR3, taken from reference TRBV28 and TRBJ2-5): DVKVTQSSRYLVKRTGEKVFLECVQDMDHENMFWYRQDPGLGLRLIYFSYDVKMKEKGDIPEGYSVSREKKERFSLILESASTNQTSMYLCASSYVVGVPGTQYFGPGTRLLVL.